These 20 T cell receptor beta chains share one sample of origin, sequenced in a study of CD8 T cells in Susac syndrome. The RNA input was about 0.5 to 1 ug, and it was reverse transcribed with random hexamers. TCRdb processed the immunoSEQ multiplex PCR reads anew with MiXCR; each CDR3 protein has one entry. The data contain about 150,000 distinct CDR3 sequences, about 95% of them singletons. Sequences were obtained from CD4+ T cells from PBMCs. The receptor source for this set is a human donor with multiple sclerosis.

The J gene is TRBJ2-4, the V gene TRBV20-1; D may match TRBD1 or TRBD2 (5 bases each). Trimming cost V 1 base and J 0 bases, with 13 bases left between them. The CDR3 extends over 16 amino acids. From germline, CDR1 is DFQATT and CDR2 SNEGSKA (reference sequence). The CDR3 spells CSARVMGDLAKNIQYF. The DNA of the CDR3 is TGCAGTGCTAGAGTGATGGGGGACCTAGCCAAAAACATTCAGTACTTC.

The chain recombines TRBV5-1 with TRBJ1-2; no reliable D call. CDR1 is SGHRS, CDR2 YFSETQ, per germline. V lost 2 bases and J 3 bases, leaving 8 bases between the germline ends. This CDR3 contains 13 residues. In DNA, the CDR3 is TGCGCCAGCAGCTTAGACGGTTACTATGGCTACACCTTC. It is translated as CASSLDGYYGYTF.

The chain combines TRBV20-1 with TRBJ1-1; 7 positions agree with TRBD1. The CDR3 totals 15 residues. Germline CDR1 DFQATT, CDR2 SNEGSKA (reference sequence). V was pared by 2 bases and J by 3 bases, with 9 bases of the junction left unmatched. CDR3 in DNA: TGCAGTGCTAGAAGACAGGGCGGCGGGGACACTGAAGCTTTCTTT. It specifies CSARRQGGGDTEAFF.

This chain joins TRBV18 and TRBJ1-2; weak D call: TRBD1 (5 bases). Looked up from germline, CDR1 is KGHSH and CDR2 is LQKENI. Trimming removed 3 bases from V and 3 bases from J, with 11 bases in between. The CDR3 consists of 14 residues. The CDR3 here is CASSPLDSYYGYTF. The CDR3 DNA sequence: TGTGCCAGCTCACCCCTCGACAGCTACTATGGCTACACCTTC.

The chain is built from TRBV11-1 and TRBJ2-3; TRBD1 matches at 12 bases. The ends lost 5 bases at V and 3 bases at J; junction bases unmatched: 3. CDR1 and CDR2 (germline): SGHAT, FQDESV (reference sequence). This CDR3 comprises 15 residues. The CDR3 DNA is TGTGCCAGCAGCCCGGGACAGGGGGCAACAGATACGCAGTATTTT. Translated: CASSPGQGATDTQYF.

The chain recombines TRBV29-1 with TRBJ1-1; D may be TRBD1 (5 bases). Trimming cost V 6 bases and J 3 bases, with 17 bases left between them. CDR3 length equals 14 residues. Germline values: CDR1 SQVTM, CDR2 ANQGSEA. The CDR3 sequence: CSVWDRFLDTEAFF. CDR3 DNA sequence: TGCAGCGTCTGGGACCGCTTCCTGGACACTGAAGCTTTCTTT.

J is TRBJ2-4 and V is TRBV6-6, with a weak D call TRBD1 (7 bases). Looked up from germline, CDR1 is MNHNY and CDR2 is SVGAGI (reference sequence). V lost 5 bases and J lost 0, with 11 bases in between. The CDR3 runs 15 residues. The CDR3 DNA reads TGTGCCAGCAGTCAGGGGGGTCTAGCCAAAAACATTCAGTACTTC. It specifies CASSQGGLAKNIQYF.

The rearrangement joins TRBV6-5 to TRBJ2-1; 7 nucleotides align to TRBD1. CDR1 and CDR2 from the germline V gene are MNHEY and SVGAGI. V lost 6 bases, J lost 0 bases, and 5 bases stayed unmatched. The CDR3 runs 15 residues. The CDR3 nucleotides are TGTGCCAGCAGGAGGGACAGAAGCTCCTACAATGAGCAGTTCTTC. Its translation: CASRRDRSSYNEQFF.

The DNA of the CDR3 is TGTGCCGAGGGACAGGGGAAAAACCAGTATGGCTACACCTTC. Translated: CAEGQGKNQYGYTF. The chain combines TRBV2 with TRBJ1-2; the match to TRBD1 covers 10 bases. Trimming cost V 11 bases and J 5 bases; bases outside gene matches: 11. The germline CDR1 and CDR2 sequences are SNHLY and FYNNEI. The CDR3 length is 14 residues. Variable domain in full (rest from reference TRBV2 and TRBJ1-2): EPEVTQTPSHQVTQMGQEVILRCVPISNHLYFYWYRQILGQKVEFLVSFYNNEISEKSEIFDDQFSVERPDGSNFTLKIRSTKLEDSAMYFCAEGQGKNQYGYTFGSGTRLTVV.

V and J are TRBV3-1 and TRBJ2-5; tentative D call: TRBD2 (6 bases). Trimming stripped 0 bases from V and 5 bases from J, with 13 bases between. The CDR3 runs to 15 residues. Germline V gene sequence: CDR1 LGHDT, CDR2 YNNKEL (reference sequence). The CDR3 loop reads CASSQELVGGETQYF. The CDR3 nucleotides are TGTGCCAGCAGCCAAGAGCTAGTAGGAGGGGAGACCCAGTACTTC.

V usage is TRBV3-1 and J usage is TRBJ2-3; either TRBD1 or TRBD2 may supply D (5 bases each). Germline assignment: CDR1 LGHDT and CDR2 YNNKEL (reference sequence). The CDR3 loop spans 15 amino acids. With 1 base removed from V and 4 bases from J, the gap between germline ends came to 12 bases. CDR3 nucleotides: TGTGCCAGCAGCCAAGTCGGGCAGGGAGCAGATACGCAGTATTTT. Its protein is CASSQVGQGADTQYF.

The chain is built from TRBV27 and TRBJ1-6; no clear D gene. With 5 bases removed from V and 0 bases from J, the gap between germline ends came to 14 bases. Germline V gene data show CDR1 as MNHEY and CDR2 as SMNVEV (reference sequence). This CDR3 is built from 17 residues. Here the CDR3 DNA reads TGTGCCAGCAGTCCACAGACCCGGAGCTCCTATAATTCACCCCTCCACTTT. It translates to CASSPQTRSSYNSPLHF.

This chain links TRBV6-5 with TRBJ1-1; D unresolved. Germline CDR1 and CDR2: MNHEY and SVGAGI. Trimming left V 2 bases short and J 3 bases short, with 7 bases between. This CDR3 region has 13 residues. CDR3 region: CASSYKRDTEAFF. The CDR3 region has the DNA TGTGCCAGCAGTTACAAAAGGGACACTGAAGCTTTCTTT.

The CDR3 nucleotides are TGTGCCAGCTCAACTATACCGTTAACTGGAAACACCATATATTTT. Translating gives CASSTIPLTGNTIYF. V gene TRBV28 combines with J gene TRBJ1-3; unclear D gene. V lost 8 bases to trimming and J lost 2 bases, with 16 bases between them. The CDR3 is made up of 15 amino acids. CDR1 and CDR2 (germline): MDHEN, SYDVKM.

The rearrangement joins TRBV30 to TRBJ1-2; 7 nucleotides align to TRBD1. The CDR3 contains 13 residues. With 0 bases clipped from V and 7 bases from J, the junction kept 5 bases outside the gene matches. Germline V gives CDR1 GTSNPN, CDR2 SVGIG (reference sequence). The DNA for the CDR3 is TGTGCCTGGAGTGTAACAGGGGCGGGTGGCTACACCTTC. Its translation: CAWSVTGAGGYTF.

The rearrangement links TRBV4-3 to TRBJ2-7, with TRBD2 identical over 15 bases. There are 17 residues in the CDR3. V trimming: 4 bases; J trimming: 3 bases; junction bases outside the gene matches: 7. Germline values: CDR1 LGHNA, CDR2 YSLEER. Written as DNA, the CDR3 is TGCGCCAGCAGCCGAGGGACTAGCGGGGGGTCCGGCTACGAGCAGTACTTC. Translating gives CASSRGTSGGSGYEQYF.

The rearrangement links TRBV6-6 to TRBJ2-7; 7 bases are shared with TRBD1. The V and J ends lost 10 bases and 3 bases, in that order; junction bases with no gene match: 9. Per the germline V gene, CDR1 is MNHNY and CDR2 is SVGAGI (reference sequence). This CDR3 spans 13 amino acids. The CDR3 sequence is CATQQGNGYEQYF. The CDR3 DNA sequence: TGTGCCACCCAACAGGGGAACGGCTACGAGCAGTACTTC.

The J gene is TRBJ2-2, the V gene TRBV10-3, with 7 nucleotides matching TRBD1. J lost 2 bases, V lost 6 bases, and 3 bases had no gene match. This CDR3 is built from 14 residues. Germline CDR1 and CDR2: ENHRY and SYGVKD. CDR3 nucleotide sequence: TGTGCCATCAGGGGACAGTCAAACACCGGGGAGCTGTTTTTT. Protein product: CAIRGQSNTGELFF.

This clonotype was detected only once. CDR3 in DNA: TGTGCCTGGAGTGCCGACATAACCTACGAGCAGTACTTC. Protein product: CAWSADITYEQYF. This rearrangement joins TRBV30 to TRBJ2-7; D is ambiguous. Germline CDR1 reads GTSNPN; CDR2 reads SVGIG (reference sequence). This CDR3 comprises 13 residues. Trimming pared 1 base from V and 2 bases from J, leaving 9 bases between.

V gene TRBV20-1 combines with J gene TRBJ1-5; D uncertain. This CDR3 contains 12 residues. Trimming removed 5 bases from V and 5 bases from J, with 10 bases in between. Germline CDR1 reads DFQATT; CDR2 reads SNEGSKA (reference sequence). The CDR3 DNA is TGCAGTGCTTCCCTAACCTATCAGCCCCAGCATTTT. It specifies CSASLTYQPQHF.